The clone carrying this TCR beta chain was detected ten times or more. The data were taken from a study of identical twins. Unique molecular identifiers were present on cDNA, and template switching added a universal primer site. MiXCR was run by TCRdb on the 5' RACE reads, yielding one entry per CDR3 protein. The top ten clones hold around 12% of a sample with some 97,000 distinct CDR3 sequences, under 6.5% of them seen once. The CDR3 length is 14 residues. Germline CDR1 and CDR2: LNHDA and SQIVND (reference sequence). V shed 5 bases and J shed 3 bases, with 13 bases lying between them. Sequenced sample: memory T cells sorted from blood. This sequence was found in a woman aged 50 to 60 in good health. The chain has TRBV19 and TRBJ2-5; D is perhaps TRBD2 (5 bases). As DNA, the CDR3 is TGTGCCAGTAGTGAGGGCCGGAAGAAAGAGACCCAGTACTTC. Protein product: CASSEGRKKETQYF.